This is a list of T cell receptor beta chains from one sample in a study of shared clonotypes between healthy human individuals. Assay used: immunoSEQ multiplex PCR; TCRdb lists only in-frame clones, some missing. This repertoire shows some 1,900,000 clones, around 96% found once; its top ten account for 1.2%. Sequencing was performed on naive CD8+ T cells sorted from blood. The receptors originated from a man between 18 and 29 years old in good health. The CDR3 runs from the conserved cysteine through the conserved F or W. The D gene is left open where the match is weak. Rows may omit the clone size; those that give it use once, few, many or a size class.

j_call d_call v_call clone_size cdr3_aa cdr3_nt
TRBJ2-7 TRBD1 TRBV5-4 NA CASSDLTGGFYEQYF TGTGCCAGCAGCGACCTGACAGGGGGCTTCTACGAGCAGTACTTC
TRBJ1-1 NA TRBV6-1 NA CASAEERAEAFF TGTGCCAGCGCAGAGGAACGCGCTGAAGCTTTCTTT
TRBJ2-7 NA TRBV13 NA CASSPEGPGSPYEQYF TGTGCCAGCAGCCCCGAGGGGCCAGGGTCGCCCTACGAGCAGTACTTC
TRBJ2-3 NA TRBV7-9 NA CASIFGEADTQYF TGTGCCAGCATCTTCGGGGAAGCGGATACGCAGTATTTT
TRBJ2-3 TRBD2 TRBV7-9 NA CASSQTSGEWTTQYF TGTGCCAGCAGCCAAACTAGCGGGGAATGGACTACGCAGTATTTT
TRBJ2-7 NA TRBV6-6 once CASSSFSNPYEQYF TGTGCCAGCAGTTCTTTCTCTAATCCCTACGAGCAGTACTTC
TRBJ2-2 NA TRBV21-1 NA CASSKLRLYRQFGELFF TGTGCCAGCAGCAAATTAAGACTATATAGGCAGTTCGGGGAGCTGTTTTTT
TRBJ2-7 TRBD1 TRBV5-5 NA CASSLGQGSSYEQYF TGTGCCAGCAGCTTAGGACAGGGGAGCTCCTACGAGCAGTACTTC
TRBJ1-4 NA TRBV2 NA CASNGAGQPEKLFF TGTGCCAGCAATGGGGCAGGGCAGCCCGAAAAACTGTTTTTT
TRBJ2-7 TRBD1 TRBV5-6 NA CASSLGVTGYNEQYF TGTGCCAGCAGCTTGGGTGTGACAGGGTATAACGAGCAGTACTTC
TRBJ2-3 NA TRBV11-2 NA CASSPYSTDTQYF TGTGCCAGCAGCCCGTATAGCACAGATACGCAGTATTTT